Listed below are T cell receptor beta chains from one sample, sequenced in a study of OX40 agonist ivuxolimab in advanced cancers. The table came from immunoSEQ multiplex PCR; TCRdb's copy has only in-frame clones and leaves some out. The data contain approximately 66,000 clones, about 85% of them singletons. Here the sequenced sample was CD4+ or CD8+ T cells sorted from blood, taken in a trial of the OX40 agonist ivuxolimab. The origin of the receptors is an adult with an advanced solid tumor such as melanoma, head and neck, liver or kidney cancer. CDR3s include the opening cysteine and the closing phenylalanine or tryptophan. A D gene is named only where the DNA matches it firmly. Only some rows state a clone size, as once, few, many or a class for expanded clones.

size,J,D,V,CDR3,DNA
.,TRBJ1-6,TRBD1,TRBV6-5,CASTTGTGSSPLHF,TGTGCCAGCACCACCGGGACAGGGTCCTCACCCCTCCACTTT
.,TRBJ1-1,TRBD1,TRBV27,CASSAWDRPNTEAFF,TGTGCCAGCAGTGCATGGGACAGGCCCAACACTGAAGCTTTCTTT
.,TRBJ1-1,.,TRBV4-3,CASSQDFGTEAFF,TGCGCCAGCAGCCAAGATTTCGGGACTGAAGCTTTCTTT
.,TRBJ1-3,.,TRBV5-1,CASSRSSGSKNTIYF,TGCGCCAGCAGCCGAAGTTCAGGGAGCAAAAACACCATATATTTT
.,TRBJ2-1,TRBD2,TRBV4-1,CASSQGLAGSSYNEQFF,TGCGCCAGCAGCCAGGGACTAGCGGGAAGCTCCTACAATGAGCAGTTCTTC
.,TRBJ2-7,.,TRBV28,CATRDPNYEQYF,TGTGCCACCCGGGACCCTAACTACGAGCAGTACTTC
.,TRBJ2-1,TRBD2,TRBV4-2,CASSQGGTSGRAGNEQFF,TGTGCCAGCAGCCAAGGGGGGACTAGCGGGAGGGCTGGTAATGAGCAGTTCTTC
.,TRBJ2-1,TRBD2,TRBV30,CAWSRTSGSYAITYNEQFF,TGTGCCTGGAGTCGGACTAGCGGGAGTTACGCAATCACCTACAATGAGCAGTTCTTC
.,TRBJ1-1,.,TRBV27,CASNPHRDTTSLGTEAFF,TGTGCCAGCAACCCTCACCGGGACACCACAAGCCTGGGGACTGAAGCTTTCTTT
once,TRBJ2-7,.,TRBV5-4,CASSSDSSYEQYF,TGTGCCAGCAGCTCTGACAGCTCCTACGAGCAGTACTTC
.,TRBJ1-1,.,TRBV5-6,CASSLGGKTEAFF,TGTGCCAGCAGCTTGGGTGGTAAGACTGAAGCTTTCTTT
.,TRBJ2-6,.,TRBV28,CASTLGSSGANVLTF,TGTGCCAGCACCCTAGGAAGCTCTGGGGCCAACGTCCTGACTTTC
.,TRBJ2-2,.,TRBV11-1,CASSSGRGAAGELFF,TGTGCCAGCAGCTCCGGGAGAGGAGCGGCCGGGGAGCTGTTTTTT
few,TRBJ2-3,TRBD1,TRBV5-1,CASTDDRAGADTQYF,TGCGCCAGCACTGATGACAGGGCAGGCGCAGATACGCAGTATTTT
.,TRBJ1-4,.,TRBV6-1,CASSEAGGGLFEKLFF,TGTGCCAGCAGTGAAGCAGGGGGGGGGCTTTTTGAAAAACTGTTTTTT
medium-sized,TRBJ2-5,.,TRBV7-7,CASSLEGSQETQYF,TGTGCCAGCAGCTTAGAGGGCAGCCAAGAGACCCAGTACTTC
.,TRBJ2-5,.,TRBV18,CASSVSAGETQYF,TGTGCCAGCTCCGTTAGCGCGGGAGAGACCCAGTACTTC
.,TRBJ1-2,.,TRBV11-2,CASSSDSNYGYTF,TGTGCCAGCAGCTCGGACAGCAACTATGGCTACACCTTC
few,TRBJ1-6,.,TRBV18,CASSPPNRDRNSPLHF,TGTGCCAGCTCACCACCTAATAGAGATCGTAATTCACCCCTCCACTTT
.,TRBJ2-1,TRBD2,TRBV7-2,CASSLAPGLAGGGQFF,TGTGCCAGCAGCTTAGCGCCGGGACTAGCGGGAGGAGGGCAGTTCTTC
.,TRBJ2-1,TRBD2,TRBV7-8,CASSRRPTSDVSYNEQFF,TGTGCCAGCAGCCGAAGGCCGACTAGCGATGTCTCCTACAATGAGCAGTTCTTC
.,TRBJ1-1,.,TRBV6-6,CASSYGGDTEAFF,TGTGCCAGCAGTTACGGGGGGGACACTGAAGCTTTCTTT
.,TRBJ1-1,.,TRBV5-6,CASSLDRFEAFF,TGTGCCAGCAGCCTAGACAGGTTTGAAGCTTTCTTT
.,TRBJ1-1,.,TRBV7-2,CASSSGMNTEAFF,TGTGCCAGCAGCTCCGGGATGAACACTGAAGCTTTCTTT
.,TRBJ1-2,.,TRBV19,CASSTASTNYGYTF,TGTGCCAGTAGCACGGCAAGCACTAACTATGGCTACACCTTC